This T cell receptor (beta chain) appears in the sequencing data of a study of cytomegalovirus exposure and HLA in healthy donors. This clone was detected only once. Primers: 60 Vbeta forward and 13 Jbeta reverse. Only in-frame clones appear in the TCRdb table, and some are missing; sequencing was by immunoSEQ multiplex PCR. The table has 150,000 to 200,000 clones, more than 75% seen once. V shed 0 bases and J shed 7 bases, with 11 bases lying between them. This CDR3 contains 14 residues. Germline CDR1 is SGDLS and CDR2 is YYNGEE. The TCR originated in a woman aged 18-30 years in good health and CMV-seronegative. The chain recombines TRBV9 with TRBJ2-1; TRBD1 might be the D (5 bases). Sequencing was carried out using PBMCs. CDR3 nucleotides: TGTGCCAGCAGCGTAGGAGGACATTCGAATGAGCAGTTCTTC. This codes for CASSVGGHSNEQFF.